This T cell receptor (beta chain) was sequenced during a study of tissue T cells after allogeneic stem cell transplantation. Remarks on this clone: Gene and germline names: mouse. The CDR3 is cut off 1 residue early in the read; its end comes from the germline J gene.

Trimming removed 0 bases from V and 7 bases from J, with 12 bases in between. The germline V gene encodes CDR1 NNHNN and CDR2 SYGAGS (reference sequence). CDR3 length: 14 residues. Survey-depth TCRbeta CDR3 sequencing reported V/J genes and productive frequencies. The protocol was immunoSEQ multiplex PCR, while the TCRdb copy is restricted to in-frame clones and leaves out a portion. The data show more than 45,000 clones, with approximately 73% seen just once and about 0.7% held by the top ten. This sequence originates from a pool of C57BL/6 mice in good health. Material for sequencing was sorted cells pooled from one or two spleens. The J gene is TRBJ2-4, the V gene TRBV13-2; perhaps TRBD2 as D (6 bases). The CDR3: CASGDVGERDTLYF. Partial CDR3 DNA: TGTGCCAGCGGTGATGTGGGGGAGAGGGACACCTTGTAC.